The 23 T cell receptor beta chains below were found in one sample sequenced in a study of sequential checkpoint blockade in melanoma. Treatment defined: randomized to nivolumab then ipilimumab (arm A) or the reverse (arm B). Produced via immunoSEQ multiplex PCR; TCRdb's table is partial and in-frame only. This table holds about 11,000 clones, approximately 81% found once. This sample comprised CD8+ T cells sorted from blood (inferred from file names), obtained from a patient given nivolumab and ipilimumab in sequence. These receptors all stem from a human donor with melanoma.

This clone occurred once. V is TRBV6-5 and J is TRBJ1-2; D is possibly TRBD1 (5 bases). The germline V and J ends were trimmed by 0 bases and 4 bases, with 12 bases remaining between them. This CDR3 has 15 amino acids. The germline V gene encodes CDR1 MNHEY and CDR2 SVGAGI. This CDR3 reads CASSYSTGRAYGYTF. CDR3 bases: TGTGCCAGCAGTTACTCTACTGGCAGGGCCTATGGCTACACCTTC.

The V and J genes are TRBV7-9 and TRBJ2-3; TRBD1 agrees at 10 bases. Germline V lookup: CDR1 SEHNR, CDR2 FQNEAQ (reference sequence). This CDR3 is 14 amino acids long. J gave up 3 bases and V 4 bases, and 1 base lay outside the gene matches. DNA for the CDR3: TGTGCCAGCAGCTCGGGACAGGGGACAGATACGCAGTATTTT. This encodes CASSSGQGTDTQYF. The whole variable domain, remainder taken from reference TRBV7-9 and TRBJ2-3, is DTGVSQNPRHKITKRGQNVTFRCDPISEHNRLYWYRQTLGQGPEFLTYFQNEAQLEKSRLLSDRFSAERPKGSFSTLEIQRTEQGDSAMYLCASSSGQGTDTQYFGPGTRLTVL.

CDR3 loop: CASSLKDSTGELFF. As DNA, the CDR3 is TGTGCCAGCAGCCTTAAGGACAGCACCGGGGAGCTGTTTTTT. The genes are TRBV6-5 and TRBJ2-2; TRBD1 might be the D (6 bases). Trimming took 6 bases from V and 4 from J, leaving 12 bases between them. Per germline, CDR1 MNHEY and CDR2 SVGAGI. The CDR3 covers 14 residues.

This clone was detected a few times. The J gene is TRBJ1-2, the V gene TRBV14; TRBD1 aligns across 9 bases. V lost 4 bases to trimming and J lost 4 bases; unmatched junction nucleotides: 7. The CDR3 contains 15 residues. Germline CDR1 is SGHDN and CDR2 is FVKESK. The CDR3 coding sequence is TGTGCCAGCAGCCCCCGGGACAGGGTATCCTATGGCTACACCTTC. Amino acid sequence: CASSPRDRVSYGYTF.

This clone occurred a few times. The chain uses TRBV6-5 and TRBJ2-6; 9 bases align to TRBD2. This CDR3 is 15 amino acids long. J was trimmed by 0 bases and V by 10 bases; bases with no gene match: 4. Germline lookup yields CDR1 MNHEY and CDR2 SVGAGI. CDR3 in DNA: TGTGCCATTGCGGGGGGGGTCTCTGGGGCCAACGTCCTGACTTTC. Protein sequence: CAIAGGVSGANVLTF.

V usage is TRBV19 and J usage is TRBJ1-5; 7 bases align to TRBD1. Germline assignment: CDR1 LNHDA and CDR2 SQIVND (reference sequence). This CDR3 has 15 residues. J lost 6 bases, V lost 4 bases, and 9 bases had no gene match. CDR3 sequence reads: CASSTKRQGSQPQHF. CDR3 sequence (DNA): TGTGCCAGTAGTACAAAGAGACAGGGTAGTCAGCCCCAGCATTTT.

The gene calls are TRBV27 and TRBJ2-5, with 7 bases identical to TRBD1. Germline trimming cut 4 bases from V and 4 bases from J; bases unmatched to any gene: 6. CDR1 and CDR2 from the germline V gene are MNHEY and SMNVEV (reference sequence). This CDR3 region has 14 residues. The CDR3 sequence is CASSYTGVGETQYF. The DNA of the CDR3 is TGTGCCAGCAGTTATACAGGGGTGGGAGAGACCCAGTACTTC.

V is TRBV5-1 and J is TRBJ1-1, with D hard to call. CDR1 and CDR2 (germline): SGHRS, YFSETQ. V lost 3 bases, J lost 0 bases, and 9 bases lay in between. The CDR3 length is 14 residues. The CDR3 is CASSSFTLNTEAFF. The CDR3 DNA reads TGCGCCAGCAGCTCATTTACACTGAACACTGAAGCTTTCTTT. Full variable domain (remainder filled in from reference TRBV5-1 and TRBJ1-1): KAGVTQTPRYLIKTRGQQVTLSCSPISGHRSVSWYQQTPGQGLQFLFEYFSETQRNKGNFPGRFSGRQFSNSRSEMNVSTLELGDSALYLCASSSFTLNTEAFFGQGTRLTVV.

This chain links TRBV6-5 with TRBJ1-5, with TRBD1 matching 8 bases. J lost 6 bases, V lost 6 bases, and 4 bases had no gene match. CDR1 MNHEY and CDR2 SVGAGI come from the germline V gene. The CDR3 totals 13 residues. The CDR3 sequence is CASRTGEAQPQHF. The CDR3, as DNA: TGTGCCAGCAGGACAGGGGAGGCTCAGCCCCAGCATTTT.

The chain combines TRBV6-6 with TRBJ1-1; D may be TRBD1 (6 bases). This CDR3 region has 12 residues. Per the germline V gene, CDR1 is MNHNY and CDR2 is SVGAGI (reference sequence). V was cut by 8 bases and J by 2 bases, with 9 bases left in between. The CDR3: CASQDSNTEAFF. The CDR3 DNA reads TGTGCCAGCCAGGACAGTAACACTGAAGCTTTCTTT.

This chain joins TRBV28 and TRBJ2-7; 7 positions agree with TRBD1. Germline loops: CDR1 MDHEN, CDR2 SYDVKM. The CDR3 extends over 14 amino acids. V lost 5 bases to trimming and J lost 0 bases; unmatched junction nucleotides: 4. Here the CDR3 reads CASSPGQNSYEQYF. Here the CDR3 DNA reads TGTGCCAGCAGTCCGGGACAGAACTCCTACGAGCAGTACTTC. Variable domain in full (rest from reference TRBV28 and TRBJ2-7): DVKVTQSSRYLVKRTGEKVFLECVQDMDHENMFWYRQDPGLGLRLIYFSYDVKMKEKGDIPEGYSVSREKKERFSLILESASTNQTSMYLCASSPGQNSYEQYFGPGTRLTVT.

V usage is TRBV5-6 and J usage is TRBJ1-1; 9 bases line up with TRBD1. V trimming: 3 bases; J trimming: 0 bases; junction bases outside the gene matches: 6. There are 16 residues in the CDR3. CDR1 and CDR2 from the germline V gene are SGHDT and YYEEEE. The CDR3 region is CASSWGTGLMNTEAFF. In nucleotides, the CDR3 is TGTGCCAGCAGCTGGGGGACAGGGTTGATGAACACTGAAGCTTTCTTT.

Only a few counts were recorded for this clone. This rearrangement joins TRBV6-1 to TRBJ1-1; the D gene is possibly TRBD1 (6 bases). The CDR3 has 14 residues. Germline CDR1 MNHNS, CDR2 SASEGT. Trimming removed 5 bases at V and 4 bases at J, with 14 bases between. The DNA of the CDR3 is TGTGCCAGCAGTCGGACAGATGATTCCACTGAAGCTTTCTTT. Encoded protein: CASSRTDDSTEAFF.

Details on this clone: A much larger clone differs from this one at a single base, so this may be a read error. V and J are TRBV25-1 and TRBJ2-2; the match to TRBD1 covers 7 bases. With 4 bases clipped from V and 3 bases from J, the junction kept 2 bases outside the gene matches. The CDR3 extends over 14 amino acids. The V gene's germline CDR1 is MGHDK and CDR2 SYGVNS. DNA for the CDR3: TGTGCCAGCAGTGGAACAGGGGACACCGGGGAGCTGTTTTTT. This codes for CASSGTGDTGELFF.

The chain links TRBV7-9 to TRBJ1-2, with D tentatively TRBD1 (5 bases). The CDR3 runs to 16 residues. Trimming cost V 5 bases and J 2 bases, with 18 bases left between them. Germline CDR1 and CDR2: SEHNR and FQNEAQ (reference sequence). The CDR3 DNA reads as TGTGCCAGCAGCCAGCGGGACCGAGGACTAAACTATGGCTACACCTTC. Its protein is CASSQRDRGLNYGYTF.

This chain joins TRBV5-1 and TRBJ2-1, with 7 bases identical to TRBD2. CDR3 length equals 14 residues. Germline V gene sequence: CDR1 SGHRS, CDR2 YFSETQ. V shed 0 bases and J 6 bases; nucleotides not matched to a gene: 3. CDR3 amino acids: CASSLASGPNEQFF. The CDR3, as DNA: TGCGCCAGCAGCTTGGCTAGCGGTCCCAATGAGCAGTTCTTC.

The CDR3 sequence is CASSIGTRSSYEQYF. The CDR3, as DNA: TGTGCCAGTAGTATCGGGACTAGGAGCTCCTACGAGCAGTACTTC. V usage is TRBV19 and J usage is TRBJ2-7, with 8 bases lining up with TRBD2. V dropped 3 bases and J dropped 0; count of bases not matched to a gene: 4. Germline CDR1 and CDR2: LNHDA and SQIVND (reference sequence). CDR3 size: 15 residues. The whole variable domain, remainder taken from reference TRBV19 and TRBJ2-7, is DGGITQSPKYLFRKEGQNVTLSCEQNLNHDAMYWYRQDPGQGLRLIYYSQIVNDFQKGDIAEGYSVSREKKESFPLTVTSAQKNPTAFYLCASSIGTRSSYEQYFGPGTRLTVT.

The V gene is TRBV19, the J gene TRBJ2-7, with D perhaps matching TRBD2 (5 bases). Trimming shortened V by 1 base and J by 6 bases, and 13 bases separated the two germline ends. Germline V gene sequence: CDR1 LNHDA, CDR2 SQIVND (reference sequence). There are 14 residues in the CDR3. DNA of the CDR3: TGTGCCAGTAGTATAGCCGGGGAAAGTTTCGAGCAGTACTTC. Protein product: CASSIAGESFEQYF.

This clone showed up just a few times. CDR3 in amino acids: CASSLAMEMILYGYTF. CDR3 coding DNA: TGTGCCAGCAGCTTGGCGATGGAGATGATCTTATATGGCTACACCTTC. The V gene is TRBV5-6, the J gene TRBJ1-2; no clear D gene. CDR1 is SGHDT and CDR2 is YYEEEE in the germline V gene. CDR3 length: 16 residues. Trimming left V 0 bases short and J 5 bases short, with 17 bases between.

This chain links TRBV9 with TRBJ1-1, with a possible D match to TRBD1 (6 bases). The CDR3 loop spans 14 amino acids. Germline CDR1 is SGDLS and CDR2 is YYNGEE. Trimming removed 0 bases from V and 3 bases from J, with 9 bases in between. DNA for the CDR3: TGTGCCAGCAGCGTAGAACAGGGCCACACTGAAGCTTTCTTT. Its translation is CASSVEQGHTEAFF.

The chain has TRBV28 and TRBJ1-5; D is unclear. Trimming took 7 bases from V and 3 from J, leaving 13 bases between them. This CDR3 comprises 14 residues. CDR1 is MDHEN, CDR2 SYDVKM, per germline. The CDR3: CASTEQSTNQPQHF. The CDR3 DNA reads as TGTGCCAGCACGGAGCAGTCTACCAATCAGCCCCAGCATTTT.

CDR3 sequence reads: CASSLLGGPNEQFF. The CDR3 DNA reads as TGTGCCAGCAGCTTACTGGGGGGGCCCAATGAGCAGTTCTTC. The chain recombines TRBV7-6 with TRBJ2-1, with D possibly TRBD2 on 7 matching bases. V lost 2 bases and J 6 bases, leaving 11 bases between the germline ends. From germline, CDR1 is SGHVS and CDR2 FNYEAQ. The CDR3 spans 14 residues.

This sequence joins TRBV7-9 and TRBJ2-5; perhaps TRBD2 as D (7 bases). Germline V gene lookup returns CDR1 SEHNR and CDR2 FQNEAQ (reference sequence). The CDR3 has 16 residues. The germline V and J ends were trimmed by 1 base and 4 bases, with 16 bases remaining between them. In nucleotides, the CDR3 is TGTGCCAGCAGCTTAGAAGGGGGAGGGCCAGTAGAGACCCAGTACTTC. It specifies CASSLEGGGPVETQYF.